Below are 21 T cell receptor beta chains sequenced from a single sample in a study of shared clonotypes between healthy human individuals. Naive CD8 cells comprised CD45RO-negative, CCR7-positively selected cells, excluding terminally differentiated effector memory CD45RA+ cells. Data came from immunoSEQ multiplex PCR; TCRdb stores just in-frame clones and leaves some out. The sample comprises some 2 million clones, roughly 95% of which are singletons, and 1.2% rests with the top ten. The specimen was naive CD8+ T cells sorted from blood. Source of these receptors: a man aged 18 to 29 in good health.

The CDR3 region has the DNA TGCGCCAGCAGTGACATGGGTATTGGGCCTTACGAGCAGTACTTC. This codes for CASSDMGIGPYEQYF. This rearrangement joins TRBV10-1 to TRBJ2-7; D is unclear. The germline V and J ends were trimmed by 3 bases and 4 bases, with 16 bases remaining between them. Germline V gene lookup returns CDR1 WNHNN and CDR2 SYGVQD (reference sequence). This CDR3 has 15 amino acids.

V gene TRBV5-6 combines with J gene TRBJ1-2; 9 positions agree with TRBD1. V dropped 5 bases and J dropped 0; count of bases not matched to a gene: 11. The CDR3 length is 17 residues. Per the germline V gene, CDR1 is SGHDT and CDR2 is YYEEEE. For the CDR3, the DNA is TGTGCCAGCAGATCCGCGGGACAGGGTCCTTCTAACTATGGCTACACCTTC. Encoded protein: CASRSAGQGPSNYGYTF.

V gene TRBV6-6 combines with J gene TRBJ2-7, with D perhaps TRBD1 (6 bases). V gave up 4 bases and J gave up 5 bases, with 12 bases separating them. CDR1 and CDR2 from the germline V gene are MNHNY and SVGAGI (reference sequence). CDR3 length equals 13 residues. CDR3 in amino acids: CASSLAGVDEQYF. CDR3 DNA: TGTGCCAGCAGTTTGGCAGGGGTAGACGAGCAGTACTTC.

Remarks on this clone: Other nucleotide sequences from this sample produce the same CDR3. This chain links TRBV7-9 with TRBJ1-1, with unresolved D. Germline assignment: CDR1 SEHNR and CDR2 FQNEAQ (reference sequence). V was cut by 4 bases and J by 3 bases, with 6 bases left in between. The CDR3 covers 12 residues. CDR3 amino acids: CASSSGYTEAFF. CDR3 nucleotides: TGTGCCAGCAGCTCAGGTTACACTGAAGCTTTCTTT. The variable domain in full, with the rest retrieved from reference TRBV7-9 and TRBJ1-1, is DTGVSQNPRHKITKRGQNVTFRCDPISEHNRLYWYRQTLGQGPEFLTYFQNEAQLEKSRLLSDRFSAERPKGSFSTLEIQRTEQGDSAMYLCASSSGYTEAFFGQGTRLTVV.

The CDR3 DNA reads TGTGCCAGCTCACCACCGAGAATCCCGGTTACGGGGGGGCTTTGGAATGAGCAGTTCTTC. Translation: CASSPPRIPVTGGLWNEQFF. The rearrangement links TRBV18 to TRBJ2-1; 8 bases are shared with TRBD2. The CDR3 spans 20 residues. J gave up 7 bases and V 0 bases, and 20 bases lay outside the gene matches. Germline CDR1 KGHSH, CDR2 LQKENI.

This chain links TRBV30 with TRBJ1-5; D is unresolved. There are 14 residues in the CDR3. Germline CDR1 GTSNPN, CDR2 SVGIG (reference sequence). V dropped 2 bases and J dropped 0 bases, with 8 bases sitting between them. This CDR3 reads CAWSTENSNQPQHF. CDR3 nucleotides: TGTGCCTGGAGTACGGAGAATAGCAATCAGCCCCAGCATTTT.

This clone was counted a few times. V usage is TRBV2 and J usage is TRBJ2-5; TRBD2 matches at 8 bases. The V gene's germline CDR1 is SNHLY and CDR2 FYNNEI. This CDR3 region has 10 residues. This CDR3 is CGAGVETQYF. DNA for the CDR3: TGTGGAGCGGGAGTAGAGACCCAGTACTTC.

J is TRBJ1-6 and V is TRBV27, with TRBD1 identical over 7 bases. This CDR3 has 16 amino acids. Germline CDR1 and CDR2: MNHEY and SMNVEV (reference sequence). V shed 3 bases and J 4 bases; nucleotides not matched to a gene: 6. This chain's CDR3 is CASSFRSTGYNSPLHF. The CDR3 DNA follows: TGTGCCAGCAGTTTTAGATCGACAGGGTATAATTCACCCCTCCACTTT.

The CDR3 coding sequence is TGCGCCAGCAGCCCAGCCTCCGCGGGAGGGCCCTACGAGCAGTACTTC. This translates into CASSPASAGGPYEQYF. J is TRBJ2-7 and V is TRBV4-1, with 9 bases aligning to TRBD2. V lost 4 bases, J lost 2 bases, and 9 bases stayed unmatched. CDR3 length: 16 amino acids. The germline V gene has CDR1 MGHRA and CDR2 YSYEKL.

This rearrangement joins TRBV19 to TRBJ2-1, with D perhaps matching TRBD1 or TRBD2 (6 bases each). Trimming removed 10 bases at V and 8 bases at J, with 21 bases between. Germline loops: CDR1 LNHDA, CDR2 SQIVND (reference sequence). The CDR3 is 14 residues long. CDR3 residues: CATPGANEVDEQFF. The CDR3 DNA sequence: TGTGCCACGCCGGGGGCCAACGAAGTGGATGAGCAGTTCTTC. Together with reference TRBV19 and TRBJ2-1, the CDR3 gives the full variable domain: DGGITQSPKYLFRKEGQNVTLSCEQNLNHDAMYWYRQDPGQGLRLIYYSQIVNDFQKGDIAEGYSVSREKKESFPLTVTSAQKNPTAFYLCATPGANEVDEQFFGPGTRLTVL.

The chain employs TRBV9 and TRBJ1-2, with unresolved D. V gave up 1 base and J gave up 3 bases, with 16 bases separating them. CDR3 size: 16 residues. Germline CDR1 SGDLS, CDR2 YYNGEE. The chain's CDR3 is CASSVPATGGYYGYTF. DNA of the CDR3: TGTGCCAGCAGCGTACCGGCGACGGGTGGCTACTATGGCTACACCTTC. Drawing the rest from reference TRBV9 and TRBJ1-2, the complete variable domain is DSGVTQTPKHLITATGQRVTLRCSPRSGDLSVYWYQQSLDQGLQFLIQYYNGEERAKGNILERFSAQQFPDLHSELNLSSLELGDSALYFCASSVPATGGYYGYTFGSGTRLTVV.

To note about this clone: Other nucleotide sequences from this sample produce the same CDR3. The rearrangement joins TRBV7-9 to TRBJ2-7, with D possibly called TRBD1 or TRBD2 (5 bases each). Germline CDR1 SEHNR, CDR2 FQNEAQ (reference sequence). V lost 5 bases and J 1 base, leaving 15 bases between the germline ends. The CDR3 spans 15 residues. CDR3 in DNA: TGTGCCAGCAGCCTAAGGGACGGAGGTTCCTACGAGCAGTACTTC. This gives the protein CASSLRDGGSYEQYF. Together with reference TRBV7-9 and TRBJ2-7, the CDR3 gives the full variable domain: DTGVSQNPRHKITKRGQNVTFRCDPISEHNRLYWYRQTLGQGPEFLTYFQNEAQLEKSRLLSDRFSAERPKGSFSTLEIQRTEQGDSAMYLCASSLRDGGSYEQYFGPGTRLTVT.

In DNA form, the CDR3 reads TGTGCCAGCAGTTTACCGGGACTAGCAGACACCGGGGAGCTGTTTTTT. Its translation: CASSLPGLADTGELFF. This sequence joins TRBV7-8 and TRBJ2-2; 9 nucleotides match TRBD2. This CDR3 comprises 16 residues. Per the germline V gene, CDR1 is SGHVS and CDR2 is FQNEAQ. V shed 6 bases, J shed 3 bases, and the junction held 8 bases outside the gene matches.

The V and J genes are TRBV7-8 and TRBJ2-1, with 14 positions matching TRBD2. V lost 5 bases to trimming and J lost 8 bases; unmatched junction nucleotides: 8. In germline, CDR1 is SGHVS, CDR2 FQNEAQ. CDR3 length equals 16 residues. This CDR3 reads CASSPGLAGDQHEQFF. The CDR3 nucleotides are TGTGCCAGCAGCCCGGGACTAGCGGGGGATCAGCATGAGCAGTTCTTC.

The chain recombines TRBV19 with TRBJ2-7, with 7 bases aligning to TRBD2. Germline V CDR1 and CDR2: LNHDA, SQIVND (reference sequence). CDR3 length: 16 amino acids. V lost 3 bases, J lost 0 bases, and 8 bases stayed unmatched. CDR3 DNA sequence: TGTGCCAGTAGTATCTTTGCGGGAGCGTTCTCCTACGAGCAGTACTTC. This translates into CASSIFAGAFSYEQYF. Looking up the rest from reference TRBV19 and TRBJ2-7 gives the full variable domain: DGGITQSPKYLFRKEGQNVTLSCEQNLNHDAMYWYRQDPGQGLRLIYYSQIVNDFQKGDIAEGYSVSREKKESFPLTVTSAQKNPTAFYLCASSIFAGAFSYEQYFGPGTRLTVT.

This chain joins TRBV6-7 and TRBJ2-7, with D unclear. TRBV6-7 is an ORF, with its function uncertain. The CDR3 contains 15 residues. Deletions cut 2 bases from V and 5 bases from J, with 16 bases between. In DNA, the CDR3 is TGTGCCAGCAGTTACCCCGGACCCCCAGCCCACGAGCAGTACTTC. It is translated as CASSYPGPPAHEQYF.

This chain connects TRBV29-1 to TRBJ2-7; D gene ambiguous. Germline-derived CDR1 and CDR2 are SQVTM and ANQGSEA. V lost 2 bases, J lost 6 bases, and 8 bases lay in between. CDR3 size: 11 residues. The CDR3 is CSVETTSEQYF. CDR3 bases: TGCAGCGTTGAAACGACCTCCGAGCAGTACTTC.

The chain uses TRBV7-6 and TRBJ2-1; no reliable D call. Germline V gene lookup returns CDR1 SGHVS and CDR2 FNYEAQ. This CDR3 region has 14 residues. V was cut by 5 bases and J by 3 bases, with 11 bases left in between. CDR3 protein: CASSRALDYNEQFF. DNA for the CDR3: TGTGCCAGCAGCCGGGCCCTTGACTACAATGAGCAGTTCTTC.

The chain combines TRBV2 with TRBJ2-5; TRBD2 matches at 14 bases. The DNA end is a closer match to TRBJ2-7, so the J assignment may be wrong. The CDR3 runs to 15 residues. Per germline, CDR1 SNHLY and CDR2 FYNNEI. CDR3 sequence: CASKTSGGAGYEQYF. Here the CDR3 DNA reads TGTGCCAGCAAGACTAGCGGGGGGGCGGGATACGAGCAGTACTTC.

The chain links TRBV6-1 to TRBJ2-7; 7 bases are shared with TRBD1. J was trimmed by 3 bases and V by 8 bases; bases with no gene match: 13. This CDR3 comprises 15 residues. Germline loops: CDR1 MNHNS, CDR2 SASEGT. For the CDR3, the DNA is TGTGCCAGCTCTCTAGGGGGCTCAAATTACTACGAGCAGTACTTC. This translates into CASSLGGSNYYEQYF.

Concerning this clone: In the same sample, other DNA sequences code for this CDR3. DNA for the CDR3: TGCGCCAGCAGCCAAGAGGGACTAGCGGGAGCCTACGAGCAGTACTTC. This gives the protein CASSQEGLAGAYEQYF. This chain connects TRBV4-1 to TRBJ2-7, with TRBD2 matching 14 bases. With V trimmed by 0 bases and J by 2 bases, 0 bases remained unmatched. The germline V gene has CDR1 MGHRA and CDR2 YSYEKL. The CDR3 consists of 16 residues.